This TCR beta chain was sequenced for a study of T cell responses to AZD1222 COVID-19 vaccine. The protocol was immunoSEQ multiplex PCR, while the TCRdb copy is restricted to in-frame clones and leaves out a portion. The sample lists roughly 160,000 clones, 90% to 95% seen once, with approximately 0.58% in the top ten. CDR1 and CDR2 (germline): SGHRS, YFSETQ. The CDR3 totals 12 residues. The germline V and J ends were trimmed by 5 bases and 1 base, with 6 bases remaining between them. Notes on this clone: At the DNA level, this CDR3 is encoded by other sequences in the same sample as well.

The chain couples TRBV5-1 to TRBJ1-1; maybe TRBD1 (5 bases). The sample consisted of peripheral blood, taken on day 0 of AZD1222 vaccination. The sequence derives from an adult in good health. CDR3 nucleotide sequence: TGCGCCAGCAGAACAGGGAACACTGAAGCTTTCTTT. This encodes CASRTGNTEAFF.